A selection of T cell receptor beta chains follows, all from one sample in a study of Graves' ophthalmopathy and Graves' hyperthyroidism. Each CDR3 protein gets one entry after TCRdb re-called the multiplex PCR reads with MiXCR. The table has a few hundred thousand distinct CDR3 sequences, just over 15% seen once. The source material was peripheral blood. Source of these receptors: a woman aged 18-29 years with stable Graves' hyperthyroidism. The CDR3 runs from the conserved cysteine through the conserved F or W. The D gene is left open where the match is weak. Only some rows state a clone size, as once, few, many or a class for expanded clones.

TGTGCCAGCAGAGATAGTCGGTTGGCCAAAAACATTCAGTACTTC,CASRDSRLAKNIQYF,TRBJ2-4,many,TRBV6-1,NA
TGTGCCAGCAGCCTCGGGACCGAGGACTATGGCTACACCTTC,CASSLGTEDYGYTF,TRBJ1-2,many,TRBV9,NA
TGCAGTGCCACGACAGGGGACTCCACCTACGAGCAGTACTTC,CSATTGDSTYEQYF,TRBJ2-7,many,TRBV20-1,TRBD1
TGTGCCAGCAGTCCCCCGGACAGGACTGACCAGAGTACTGAAGCTTTCTTT,CASSPPDRTDQSTEAFF,TRBJ1-1,NA,TRBV12-3/TRBV12-4,TRBD1
TGTGCCAGCACCCCAGACAGGGTCACCGGGGAGCTGTTTTTT,CASTPDRVTGELFF,TRBJ2-2,many,TRBV12-3/TRBV12-4,TRBD1
TGCGCCAGCAGCTCCTCAGTGGTGGGGGCTGAAGCTTTCTTT,CASSSSVVGAEAFF,TRBJ1-1,many,TRBV5-1,NA
TGTGCCAGCAGCTCCTGGGACAGCGGGGGCTCCTACGAGCAGTACTTC,CASSSWDSGGSYEQYF,TRBJ2-7,many,TRBV11-2,NA
TGCGCCACACACCCGACAGGGAAGGGCTACGAGCAGTACTTC,CATHPTGKGYEQYF,TRBJ2-7,many,TRBV5-1,TRBD1
TGTGCCAGCAGCTTAGCGGATTGGGGGACGAACACCGGGGAGCTGTTTTTT,CASSLADWGTNTGELFF,TRBJ2-2,few,TRBV7-2,NA
TGCAGTGCTAGAGAATCCCACAGGGCTGGAAACTATGGCTACACCTTC,CSARESHRAGNYGYTF,TRBJ1-2,few,TRBV20-1,NA
TGTGCCAGCAGTTTATTTACGGAGTGGACAAACTCTGGAAACACCATATGTTTT,CASSLFTEWTNSGNTICF,TRBJ1-3,many,TRBV12-3/TRBV12-4,NA
TGCGCCAGCAGCCACAGCAGAGGCAACACTGAAGCTTTCTTT,CASSHSRGNTEAFF,TRBJ1-1,many,TRBV4-1,NA
TGTGCCAGCAGCCATCAGGGGATCCAAGAGACCCAGTACTTC,CASSHQGIQETQYF,TRBJ2-5,many,TRBV13,NA
TGCGCCAGCAGCTTGTCGGGCGGGGTAAACACCGGGGAGCTGTTTTTT,CASSLSGGVNTGELFF,TRBJ2-2,many,TRBV5-1,NA
TGCAGTGCTAGAGAGGGGAAGGCAGAAGCTTTCTTT,CSAREGKAEAFF,TRBJ1-1,many,TRBV20-1,NA
TGTGCCAGCAGCTCGAGCGGGACCGCGAATCAGCCCCAGCATTTT,CASSSSGTANQPQHF,TRBJ1-5,many,TRBV6-5,NA
TGCAGTGCTACTTCCCTAACTAGCGGGGGGCTCTACGAGCAGTACTTC,CSATSLTSGGLYEQYF,TRBJ2-7,many,TRBV20-1,TRBD2
TGTGCCACCAGTGACAGGGGACAGGACTATGGCTACACCTTC,CATSDRGQDYGYTF,TRBJ1-2,many,TRBV24-1,TRBD1
TGTGCCAGCAGCTCGCCGGACTCATCCTACGAGCAGTACTTC,CASSSPDSSYEQYF,TRBJ2-7,many,TRBV7-6,NA
TGTGCCAGCAGCCCCTTTTGGGCAGGGGGGCCGTCTGGGGCCAACGTCCTGACTTTC,CASSPFWAGGPSGANVLTF,TRBJ2-6,many,TRBV11-2,NA
TGTGCCAGCAGTTACGGAATTCAGGCTCCCGCCAATCAGCCCCAGCATTTT,CASSYGIQAPANQPQHF,TRBJ1-5,many,TRBV6-5,NA
TGTGCCAGCAGTAACAGGGTCGGCTACACCTTC,CASSNRVGYTF,TRBJ1-2,many,TRBV6-2/TRBV6-3,NA
TGTGCCAGCAGTCGGCAGGGGGCAGTGGCTGAAGCTTTCTTT,CASSRQGAVAEAFF,TRBJ1-1,many,TRBV27,TRBD1
TGTGCCAGTACCCCACGGGGGGCCCTAAGGAATACGCAGTATTTT,CASTPRGALRNTQYF,TRBJ2-3,many,TRBV19,NA
TGCAGTGCTAGAGGAGGTGGGGCTTTCTTT,CSARGGGAFF,TRBJ1-1,NA,TRBV20-1,NA
TGTGCCAGCATCTCGGGTAGATGGCACACTGAAGCTTTCTTT,CASISGRWHTEAFF,TRBJ1-1,many,TRBV6-5,NA
TGTGCCAGCAGTGAAGGTACAGGGTACCCTAACACTGAAGCTTTCTTT,CASSEGTGYPNTEAFF,TRBJ1-1,many,TRBV6-1,NA
TGCAGTCCCAGGGGGGGAGAGAACACTGAAGCTTTCTTT,CSPRGGENTEAFF,TRBJ1-1,many,TRBV20-1,TRBD1
TGTGCCATCAGTGCGGGGGGCAGGCGGAACACTGAAGCTTTCTTT,CAISAGGRRNTEAFF,TRBJ1-1,few,TRBV10-3,NA
TGTGCCTGGAGTCTCGCGTGGGCCGGATTCAGCGGCTACACCTTC,CAWSLAWAGFSGYTF,TRBJ1-2,NA,TRBV30,NA
TGCGCCAGCAGCTCCGACCCCGGGACAGGGAGAGGCTACACCTTC,CASSSDPGTGRGYTF,TRBJ1-2,many,TRBV5-1,TRBD1
TGTGCCAGCACCCCCCGGCGGGGACAGGGCCAGCTCCGAGGGGAGACCCAGTACTTC,CASTPRRGQGQLRGETQYF,TRBJ2-5,many,TRBV11-1,TRBD1
TGTGCCAGCAGCTCCCACCCGGATTCACCCCTCCACTTT,CASSSHPDSPLHF,TRBJ1-6,many,TRBV7-3,NA
TGTGCCAGCAGTCCAGGACAGGGCCCACCGGTAGAGACCCAGTACTTC,CASSPGQGPPVETQYF,TRBJ2-5,few,TRBV27,TRBD1